The sample holds a few counts of the clone carrying this T cell receptor beta chain. What it binds is not known. TCRdb fed the RT-PCR reads into MiXCR, producing one record per CDR3 protein. The data show roughly 700,000 distinct CDR3 sequences, approximately 15% seen once. This specimen comes from a study of response to subunit inactivated influenza vaccine. Study-wide results and limits: Each seasonal influenza vaccination, the authors suggested, recruits few new T cells.

In germline, CDR1 is DFQATT, CDR2 SNEGSKA (reference sequence). V was cut by 0 bases and J by 7 bases, with 16 bases left in between. This CDR3 has 14 residues. Sequenced material: PBMCs from blood, taken 14 to 15 days before vaccination. The chain is built from TRBV20-1 and TRBJ2-7; a possible D gene is TRBD1 (6 bases). This clonotype was sampled from a man aged 45-65 years who received an inactivated influenza vaccine. CDR3 in DNA: TGCAGTGCTAGAGATTGGTACAGGGCCCGGGAGCAGTACTTC. It encodes CSARDWYRAREQYF.